These 8 T cell receptor beta chains were all obtained from the same sample, sequenced in a study of CD4 T cells in relation to SARS-CoV-2 and coronaviruses. The unexposed donors gave CD4+ T cells in 2011-2018, prior to COVID-19. Some clones are missing from TCRdb's copy, which holds only in-frame ones; the method was immunoSEQ multiplex PCR. The sample records 55,000 to 75,000 clones, 80% to 90% being singletons. Sequencing was done on a sample of memory CD4+ T cells from PBMCs. The receptor set was obtained from a human donor in good health.

The CDR3 nucleotides read TGTGCCTGGAGTGTAGCTAGCGGGAGTTACAATGAGCAGTTCTTC. This sequence encodes CAWSVASGSYNEQFF. The chain has TRBV30 and TRBJ2-1; TRBD2 matches at 10 bases. V lost 0 bases and J lost 4; bases outside the gene matches: 3. The CDR3 loop spans 15 amino acids. Germline CDR1 is GTSNPN and CDR2 is SVGIG (reference sequence).

The chain joins TRBV14 to TRBJ2-1; the D gene is possibly TRBD1 (5 bases). The length of the CDR3 is 16 residues. Between the trimmed V and J ends, which lost 0 bases and 7 bases, there was a span of 16 bases. CDR1 is SGHDN, CDR2 FVKESK, per germline. The CDR3 sequence is CASSQDLDIIVNEQFF. In DNA, the CDR3 is TGTGCCAGCAGCCAAGATCTGGACATAATTGTGAATGAGCAGTTCTTC.

The chain recombines TRBV5-1 with TRBJ2-1, with unresolved D. Trimming took 4 bases from V and 4 from J, leaving 15 bases between them. In germline, CDR1 is SGHRS, CDR2 YFSETQ. This CDR3 spans 15 amino acids. The CDR3 region has the DNA TGCGCCAGCAGCGTCCTGGCAGAAGTTTACAATGAGCAGTTCTTC. It yields the protein CASSVLAEVYNEQFF.

The chain has TRBV2 and TRBJ2-5; maybe TRBD2 (6 bases). Germline assignment: CDR1 SNHLY and CDR2 FYNNEI. Deletions cut 7 bases from V and 2 bases from J, with 14 bases between. The CDR3 extends over 14 amino acids. CDR3 protein: CASTQDYLQETQYF. CDR3 nucleotide sequence: TGTGCCAGCACCCAGGACTACTTACAAGAGACCCAGTACTTC.

This clone was found once. The CDR3 sequence is CASGYLDEQFF. CDR3 in DNA: TGTGCCAGCGGCTATTTGGATGAGCAGTTCTTC. This rearrangement joins TRBV7-6 to TRBJ2-1; D not certain. Germline V gene lookup returns CDR1 SGHVS and CDR2 FNYEAQ. Trimming took off 8 bases at V and 8 bases at J, with 10 bases between the two ends. There are 11 residues in the CDR3.

The chain has TRBV29-1 and TRBJ2-4; D gene uncertain. This CDR3 spans 13 amino acids. CDR1 is SQVTM and CDR2 is ANQGSEA in the germline V gene. Between the trimmed V and J ends, which lost 2 bases and 10 bases, there was a span of 15 bases. In DNA form, the CDR3 reads TGCAGCGTTGAAAAAGGTCCACCGGGTATTCAGTACTTC. Protein: CSVEKGPPGIQYF.

The J gene is TRBJ2-7, the V gene TRBV14; a weak D match, TRBD1 (5 bases). V lost 1 base and J lost 3, with 7 bases in between. From germline, CDR1 is SGHDN and CDR2 FVKESK. CDR3 length equals 13 residues. CDR3 region: CASSQGQNYEQYF. CDR3 nucleotide sequence: TGTGCCAGCAGCCAAGGACAGAACTACGAGCAGTACTTC.

The chain uses TRBV3-1 (or the pseudogene TRBV3-2) and TRBJ1-1; D remains ambiguous. Looked up from germline, CDR1 is LGHDT and CDR2 is YNNKEL (reference sequence). The CDR3 runs 12 residues. V was clipped by 4 bases and J by 3 bases, with 6 bases between them. CDR3 in DNA: TGTGCCAGCAGCCCCGGATACACTGAAGCTTTCTTT. Amino acid sequence: CASSPGYTEAFF.